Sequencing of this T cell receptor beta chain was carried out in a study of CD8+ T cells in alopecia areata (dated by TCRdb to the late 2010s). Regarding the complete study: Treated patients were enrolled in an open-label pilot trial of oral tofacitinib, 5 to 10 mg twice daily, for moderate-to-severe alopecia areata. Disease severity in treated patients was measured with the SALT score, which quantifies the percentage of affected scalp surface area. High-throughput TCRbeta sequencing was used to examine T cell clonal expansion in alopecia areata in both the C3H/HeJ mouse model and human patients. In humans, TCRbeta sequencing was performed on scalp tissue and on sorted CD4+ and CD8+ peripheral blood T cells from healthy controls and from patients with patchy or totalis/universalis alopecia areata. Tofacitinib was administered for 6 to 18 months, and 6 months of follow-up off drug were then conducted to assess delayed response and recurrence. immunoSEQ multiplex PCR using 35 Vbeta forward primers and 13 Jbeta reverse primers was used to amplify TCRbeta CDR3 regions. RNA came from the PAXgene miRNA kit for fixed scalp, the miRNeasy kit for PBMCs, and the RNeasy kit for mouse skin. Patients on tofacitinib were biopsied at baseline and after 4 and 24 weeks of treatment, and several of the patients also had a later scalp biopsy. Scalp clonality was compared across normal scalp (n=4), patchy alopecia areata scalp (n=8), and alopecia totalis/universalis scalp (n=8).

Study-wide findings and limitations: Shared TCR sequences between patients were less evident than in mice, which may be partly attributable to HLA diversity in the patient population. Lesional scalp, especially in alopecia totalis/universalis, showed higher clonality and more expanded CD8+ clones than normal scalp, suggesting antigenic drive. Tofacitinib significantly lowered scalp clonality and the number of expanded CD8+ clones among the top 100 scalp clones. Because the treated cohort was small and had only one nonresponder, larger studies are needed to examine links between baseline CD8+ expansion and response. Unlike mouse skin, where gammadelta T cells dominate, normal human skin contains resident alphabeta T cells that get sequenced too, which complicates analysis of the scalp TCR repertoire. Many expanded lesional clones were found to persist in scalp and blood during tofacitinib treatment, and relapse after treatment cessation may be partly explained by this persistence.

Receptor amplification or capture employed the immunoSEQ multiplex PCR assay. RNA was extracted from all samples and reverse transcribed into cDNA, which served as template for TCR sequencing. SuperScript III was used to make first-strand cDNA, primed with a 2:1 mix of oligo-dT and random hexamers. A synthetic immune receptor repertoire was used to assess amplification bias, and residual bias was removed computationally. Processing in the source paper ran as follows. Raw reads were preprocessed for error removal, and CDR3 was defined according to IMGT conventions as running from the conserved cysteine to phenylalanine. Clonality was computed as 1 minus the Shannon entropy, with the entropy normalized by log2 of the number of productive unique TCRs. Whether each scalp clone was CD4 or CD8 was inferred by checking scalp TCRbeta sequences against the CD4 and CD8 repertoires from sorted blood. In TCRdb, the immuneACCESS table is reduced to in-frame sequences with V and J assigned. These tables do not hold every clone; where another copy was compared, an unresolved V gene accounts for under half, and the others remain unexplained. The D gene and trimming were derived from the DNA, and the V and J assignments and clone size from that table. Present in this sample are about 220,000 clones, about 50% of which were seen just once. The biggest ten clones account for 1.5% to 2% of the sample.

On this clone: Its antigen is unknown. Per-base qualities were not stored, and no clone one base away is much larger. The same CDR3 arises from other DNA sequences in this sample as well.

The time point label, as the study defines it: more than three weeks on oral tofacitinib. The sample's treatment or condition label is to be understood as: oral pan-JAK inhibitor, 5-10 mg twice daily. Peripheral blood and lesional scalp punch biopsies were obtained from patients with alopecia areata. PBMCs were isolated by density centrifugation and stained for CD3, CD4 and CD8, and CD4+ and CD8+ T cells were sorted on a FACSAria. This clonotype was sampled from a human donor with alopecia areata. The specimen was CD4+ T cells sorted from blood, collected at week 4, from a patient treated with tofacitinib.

The CDR3 in this case is CASSLEETQYF. The nucleotide sequence is TGTGCCAGCAGCTTGGAGGAGACCCAGTACTTC. This chain is built from TRBV5-6 and TRBJ2-5; too little of a D gene remains to name it. CDR1 and CDR2 are read off the germline V gene as SGHDT and YYEEEE. The trim is 0 bases for V and 5 bases for J, with a gap of 2 bases between the germline ends. From its cysteine to its phenylalanine, the CDR3 spans 11 amino acids. Of the read, only the CDR3 DNA is kept; its 33 bases are in frame from base 1.